This section outlines one T cell receptor (beta chain) sequence together with its context. This sample was included in a study of blood T cell repertoires in COVID-19. Authors' processing steps: Estimates of nucleated cell counts were drawn from the amplification of reference gene primers. Measured with immunoSEQ multiplex PCR; TCRdb has only the in-frame clones, and not every one. V and J calls plus clone size are reproduced from that table; the DNA served to infer D and trimming. The sample records some 170,000 clones, around 80% being singletons. The CDR3 consists of 15 residues. The germline CDR1 and CDR2 sequences are SGHAT and FQNNGV. Trimming shortened V by 5 bases and J by 3 bases, and 13 bases separated the two germline ends. Across about 22 US areas, participants ranged in age from 18 to 89 years. Participants had their cohort set by participant-reported clinical history.

The genes are TRBV11-2 and TRBJ1-4; the D is unclear. The source is a man between 50 and 59 years old who had recovered from COVID-19. The specimen sequenced was PBMCs or T cells enriched from blood (not recorded which). DNA for the CDR3: TGTGCCAGCAGCCCCATGGTACAGTCTAATGAAAAACTGTTTTTT. Its protein product is CASSPMVQSNEKLFF.